This TCR beta chain appears in the sequencing data of a study of OX40 agonist ivuxolimab in advanced cancers. At the level of the study: Cohort: approximately 79% men, mean age approximately 60, aged about 20 to 80. Study-level findings and limits: Which antigen the expanded peripheral T cells recognized is unknown. More expanded clones were found, on average, in CD8+ than in CD4+ T cells.

Sequencing was performed with immunoSEQ multiplex PCR; in TCRdb, only in-frame clones are kept and a portion is missing. The sample consists of 72,000 or so clones, 84% of them appearing once. The J segment lost 5 bases and the V segment lost 2 bases, leaving 2 bases of the junction unmatched. Germline assignment: CDR1 SNHLY and CDR2 FYNNEI. The CDR3 spans 13 residues. Details on this clone: What it recognizes is unknown.

The rearrangement links TRBV2 to TRBJ2-7; 8 positions match TRBD1. The receptor's source is an adult with an advanced solid tumor such as melanoma, head and neck, liver or kidney cancer. The material sequenced was CD4+ or CD8+ T cells sorted from blood, taken in a trial of the OX40 agonist ivuxolimab. CDR3 in amino acids: CASSERQGNEQYF. In DNA, the CDR3 is TGTGCCAGCAGTGAAAGACAGGGGAACGAGCAGTACTTC.